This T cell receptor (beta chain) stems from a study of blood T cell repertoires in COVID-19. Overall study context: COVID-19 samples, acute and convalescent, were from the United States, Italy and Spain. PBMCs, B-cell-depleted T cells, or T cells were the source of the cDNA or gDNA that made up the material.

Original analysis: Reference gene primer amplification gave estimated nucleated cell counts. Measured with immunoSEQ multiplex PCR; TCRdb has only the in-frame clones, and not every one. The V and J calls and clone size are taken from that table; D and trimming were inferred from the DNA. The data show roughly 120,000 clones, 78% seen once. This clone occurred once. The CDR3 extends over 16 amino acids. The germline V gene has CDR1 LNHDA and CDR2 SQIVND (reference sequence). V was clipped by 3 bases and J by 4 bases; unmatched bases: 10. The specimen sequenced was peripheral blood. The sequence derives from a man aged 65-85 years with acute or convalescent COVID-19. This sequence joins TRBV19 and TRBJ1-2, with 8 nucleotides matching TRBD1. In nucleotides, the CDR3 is TGTGCCAGTAGTATTAGGCAGGGGGCTTCGACCTATGGCTACACCTTC. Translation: CASSIRQGASTYGYTF.